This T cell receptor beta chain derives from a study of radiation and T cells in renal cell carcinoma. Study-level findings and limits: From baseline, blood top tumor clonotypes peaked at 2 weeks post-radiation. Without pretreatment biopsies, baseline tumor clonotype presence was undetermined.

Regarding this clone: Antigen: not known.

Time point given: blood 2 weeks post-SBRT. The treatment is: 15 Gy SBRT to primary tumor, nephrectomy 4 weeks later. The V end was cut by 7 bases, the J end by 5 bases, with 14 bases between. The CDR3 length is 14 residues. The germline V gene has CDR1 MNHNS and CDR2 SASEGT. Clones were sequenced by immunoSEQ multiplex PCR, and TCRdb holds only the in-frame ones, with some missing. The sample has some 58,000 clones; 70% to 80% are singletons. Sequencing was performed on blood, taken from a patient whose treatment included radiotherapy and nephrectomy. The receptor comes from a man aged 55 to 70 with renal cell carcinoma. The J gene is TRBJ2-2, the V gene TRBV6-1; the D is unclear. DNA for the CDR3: TGTGCCAGCACCATGACATGGGGTACCGGGGAGCTGTTTTTT. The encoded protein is CASTMTWGTGELFF.